The source of this T cell receptor beta chain is a study of blood T cell repertoires in COVID-19. Per germline, CDR1 MGHRA and CDR2 YSYEKL. Trimming took off 1 base at V and 9 bases at J, with 16 bases between the two ends. This CDR3 region has 14 residues. Assay: immunoSEQ multiplex PCR; the TCRdb copy retains only in-frame clones and omits some. The sample includes more than 50,000 clones, 80% to 85% seen only once; the top ten take around 13%. Sequences were obtained from peripheral blood. This TCR was sampled from a human donor in a cohort sampled during active COVID-19. This chain links TRBV4-1 with TRBJ2-7; possible D gene TRBD2, 5 bases. This CDR3 is CASSQVRVRLRQYV. The CDR3 nucleotides read TGCGCCAGCAGCCAAGTGAGGGTCCGCCTGCGGCAGTACGTC.